The sequence of this T cell receptor beta chain was determined in a study of cytomegalovirus exposure and HLA in healthy donors. Points from the study as a whole: Later analysis demonstrated an association between a missense DCLRE1C variant and TCR beta V- and J-gene trimming. CMV serostatus was the only recorded immune exposure for donors. A cluster of highly shared sequence variants was likely a sequencing artifact. Some public TCRs appeared in many individuals, while most sequences were rare.

This clone has just a few counts. Antigen unknown. 13 Jbeta primers and 60 Vbeta primers were used for the PCR. The assay was immunoSEQ multiplex PCR, and TCRdb's table has in-frame clones only and misses some. This table has some 150,000 clones, about 80% appearing once. CDR1 and CDR2 from the germline V gene are GTSNPN and SVGIG (reference sequence). CDR3 length equals 13 residues. V was clipped by 5 bases and J by 2 bases, with 10 bases between them. The specimen was PBMCs. This TCR came from a woman aged 45-65 years in good health and CMV-seropositive. The genes are TRBV30 and TRBJ2-4; possible D gene TRBD1, 6 bases. The CDR3 region has the DNA TGTGCCTGGGGCAGGGGAACCAAAAACATTCAGTACTTC. As protein: CAWGRGTKNIQYF.